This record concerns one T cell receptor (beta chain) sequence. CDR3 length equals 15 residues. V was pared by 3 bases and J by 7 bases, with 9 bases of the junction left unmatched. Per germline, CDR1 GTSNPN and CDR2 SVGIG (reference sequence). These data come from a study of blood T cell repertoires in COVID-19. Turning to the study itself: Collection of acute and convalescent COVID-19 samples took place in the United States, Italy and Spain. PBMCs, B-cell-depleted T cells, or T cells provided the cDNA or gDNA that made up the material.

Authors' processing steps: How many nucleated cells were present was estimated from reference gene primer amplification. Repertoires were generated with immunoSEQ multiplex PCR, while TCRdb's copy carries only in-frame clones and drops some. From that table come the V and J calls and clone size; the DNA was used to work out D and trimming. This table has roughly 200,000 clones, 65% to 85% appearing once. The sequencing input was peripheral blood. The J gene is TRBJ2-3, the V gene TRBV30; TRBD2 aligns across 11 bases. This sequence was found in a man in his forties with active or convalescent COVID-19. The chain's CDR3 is CAWSPLAGEANTQYF. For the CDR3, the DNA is TGTGCCTGGAGCCCACTAGCGGGAGAGGCGAATACGCAGTATTTT.